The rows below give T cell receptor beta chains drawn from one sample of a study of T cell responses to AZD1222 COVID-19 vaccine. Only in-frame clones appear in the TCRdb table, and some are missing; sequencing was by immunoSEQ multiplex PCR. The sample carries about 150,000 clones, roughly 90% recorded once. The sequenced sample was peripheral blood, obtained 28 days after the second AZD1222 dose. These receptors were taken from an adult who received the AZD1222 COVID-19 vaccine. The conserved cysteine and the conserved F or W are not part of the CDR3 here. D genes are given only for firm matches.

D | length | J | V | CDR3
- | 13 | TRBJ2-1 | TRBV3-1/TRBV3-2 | ASSPVDPTRGEQF
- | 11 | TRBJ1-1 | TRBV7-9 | ASSFQGNTEAF
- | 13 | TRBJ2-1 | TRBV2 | ASTFETGNYNEQF
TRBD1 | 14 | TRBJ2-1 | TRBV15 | ATSRAGQGSYNEQF
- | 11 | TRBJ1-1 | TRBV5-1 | ASSSTGNTEAF
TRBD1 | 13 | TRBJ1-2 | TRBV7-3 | ASSPTGTGVWGYT
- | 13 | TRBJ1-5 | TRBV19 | ASSIPGQLNQPQH
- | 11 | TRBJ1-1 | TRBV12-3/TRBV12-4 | ASSFAENTEAF
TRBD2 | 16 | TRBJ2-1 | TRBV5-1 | ASSPSVGGLAAYNEQF
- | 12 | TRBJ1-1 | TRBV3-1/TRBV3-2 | ASSQRHQNTEAF
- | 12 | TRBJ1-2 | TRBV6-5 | ASSYFGIDYGYT
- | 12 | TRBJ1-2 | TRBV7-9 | ASSLSGTLTGYT
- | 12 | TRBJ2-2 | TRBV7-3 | ASSTDRGTGELF
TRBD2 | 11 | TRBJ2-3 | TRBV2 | ASIGGSHEAQY
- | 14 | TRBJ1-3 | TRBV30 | AFSWTEAISGNTIY
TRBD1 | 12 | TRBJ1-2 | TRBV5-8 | ASSPPGQAYGYT
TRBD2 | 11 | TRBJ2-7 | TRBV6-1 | ASSERGLAEQY
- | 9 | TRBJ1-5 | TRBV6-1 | ASSDGQPQH
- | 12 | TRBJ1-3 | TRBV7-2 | ASSFGGAGNTIY
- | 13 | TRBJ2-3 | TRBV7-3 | ASSLSFRGTDTQY
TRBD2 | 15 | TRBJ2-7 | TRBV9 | ANSVGTSGRGGYEQY
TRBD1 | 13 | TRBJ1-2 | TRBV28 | ASSTPGQGGYGYT
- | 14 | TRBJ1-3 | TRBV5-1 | ASRYGSPRTGNTIY